The 20 T cell receptor beta chains given below trace back to one sample, sequenced in a study of cytomegalovirus exposure and HLA in healthy donors. It was with 60 Vbeta and 13 Jbeta primers that the PCR ran. Profiling relied on immunoSEQ multiplex PCR, and the TCRdb table lists in-frame clones only, not all of them. The sample yields 150,000 to 170,000 clones, about 80% seen once. The sequenced material came from PBMCs. The receptors were sampled from a man younger than 40 in good health and CMV-seropositive.

The chain links TRBV14 to TRBJ2-1; 7 nucleotides match TRBD2. Trimming took 4 bases from V and 5 from J; bases not matched to a gene: 8. This CDR3 comprises 15 residues. The V gene's germline CDR1 is SGHDN and CDR2 FVKESK. CDR3 loop: CASSRWGGIHNEQFF. In nucleotides, the CDR3 is TGTGCCAGCAGCCGCTGGGGGGGGATCCACAATGAGCAGTTCTTC.

V usage is TRBV4-1 and J usage is TRBJ1-2; 8 nucleotides agree with TRBD1. Germline values: CDR1 MGHRA, CDR2 YSYEKL. Trimming cost V 0 bases and J 5 bases; bases outside gene matches: 8. CDR3 size: 16 residues. CDR3 sequence: CASSQERQGAWYGYTF. The CDR3 DNA reads as TGCGCCAGCAGCCAAGAAAGGCAGGGGGCATGGTATGGCTACACCTTC.

The chain is built from TRBV18 and TRBJ2-7, with D uncertain. This CDR3 spans 16 amino acids. V was clipped by 0 bases and J by 3 bases, with 15 bases between them. CDR1 and CDR2 from the germline V gene are KGHSH and LQKENI. Written as DNA, the CDR3 is TGTGCCAGCTCACCACCCTTCTCCCCTACTGGCTACGAGCAGTACTTC. It specifies CASSPPFSPTGYEQYF. The full variable domain, completed using reference TRBV18 and TRBJ2-7, is NAGVMQNPRHLVRRRGQEARLRCSPMKGHSHVYWYRQLPEEGLKFMVYLQKENIIDESGMPKERFSAEFPKEGPSILRIQQVVRGDSAAYFCASSPPFSPTGYEQYFGPGTRLTVT.

This clone has only one observation. This sequence joins TRBV6-6 and TRBJ1-5; 8 bases match TRBD1. This CDR3 has 15 residues. Germline-derived CDR1 and CDR2 are MNHNY and SVGAGI (reference sequence). V dropped 7 bases and J dropped 2; count of bases not matched to a gene: 7. The CDR3 DNA follows: TGTGCCAGCAATGACGGACAGGGTGGCAATCAGCCCCAGCATTTT. It yields the protein CASNDGQGGNQPQHF.

The rearrangement joins TRBV5-6 to TRBJ2-5, with a possible D match to TRBD2 (5 bases). The J call is doubtful: the DNA matches TRBJ2-7 better. The V gene's germline CDR1 is SGHDT and CDR2 YYEEEE. This CDR3 comprises 17 residues. The CDR3 loop is CASSLGVSGMLVYEQYF. CDR3 coding DNA: TGTGCCAGCAGCTTGGGGGTCTCGGGGATGTTGGTATACGAGCAGTACTTC.

In its sample, this clone was seen once. The J gene is TRBJ2-5, the V gene TRBV30, with D hard to call. Germline CDR1 is GTSNPN and CDR2 is SVGIG (reference sequence). This CDR3 region has 12 residues. V lost 4 bases and J lost 2, with 8 bases in between. The CDR3 DNA follows: TGTGCCTGGACCAGTGATCAAGAGACCCAGTACTTC. Its protein is CAWTSDQETQYF.

The chain is built from TRBV4-1 and TRBJ1-5, with 9 bases identical to TRBD1. With V trimmed by 2 bases and J by 7 bases, 6 bases remained unmatched. CDR3 length: 15 amino acids. The germline V gene has CDR1 MGHRA and CDR2 YSYEKL. The CDR3 DNA sequence: TGCGCCAGCAGCCAATCCCACAGGGGGCGACAGCCCCAGCATTTT. This codes for CASSQSHRGRQPQHF.

The chain links TRBV2 to TRBJ2-7, with 11 bases aligning to TRBD2. This CDR3 is built from 16 residues. From germline, CDR1 is SNHLY and CDR2 FYNNEI. V was pared by 4 bases and J by 2 bases, with 7 bases of the junction left unmatched. CDR3 amino acids: CASSVSGTSGPYEQYF. The CDR3 bases are TGTGCCAGCAGTGTATCCGGGACTAGCGGCCCCTACGAGCAGTACTTC.

The gene calls are TRBV6-1 and TRBJ2-3, with D perhaps TRBD2 (5 bases). CDR1 MNHNS and CDR2 SASEGT come from the germline V gene. The CDR3 has 14 residues. Trimming stripped 4 bases from V and 2 bases from J, with 10 bases between. CDR3 coding DNA: TGTGCCAGCAGTGGGAGGTCGCTCACAGATACGCAGTATTTT. This codes for CASSGRSLTDTQYF.

The chain recombines TRBV14 with TRBJ2-7; D remains unclear. The V gene's germline CDR1 is SGHDN and CDR2 FVKESK. The length of the CDR3 is 14 residues. V dropped 1 base and J dropped 2 bases, with 9 bases sitting between them. The CDR3 is CASSQAYSAYEQYF. The CDR3 coding sequence is TGTGCCAGCAGCCAAGCGTACAGTGCCTACGAGCAGTACTTC.

The rearrangement uses TRBV2 and TRBJ2-5; 11 bases are a match to TRBD1. This CDR3 contains 14 residues. The junction had 4 bases not matched to a gene; V was cut back by 5 bases and J by 5 bases. Germline V gene lookup returns CDR1 SNHLY and CDR2 FYNNEI. Here the CDR3 reads CASSPDRGLETQYF. The CDR3 DNA reads as TGTGCCAGCAGTCCGGACAGGGGGCTTGAGACCCAGTACTTC.

This clone was seen more than once but under ten times. V and J are TRBV7-9 and TRBJ2-1; 10 positions agree with TRBD2. The V gene's germline CDR1 is SEHNR and CDR2 FQNEAQ (reference sequence). The ends lost 1 base at V and 10 bases at J; junction bases unmatched: 4. The CDR3 contains 14 residues. The CDR3: CASSLGGGLAEQFF. CDR3 nucleotides: TGTGCCAGCAGCTTAGGAGGGGGACTAGCGGAGCAGTTCTTC.

The chain links TRBV27 to TRBJ1-6, with TRBD1 matching 8 bases. The V and J ends lost 3 bases and 0 bases, in that order; junction bases with no gene match: 4. The CDR3 length is 17 residues. Germline V gene sequence: CDR1 MNHEY, CDR2 SMNVEV (reference sequence). The CDR3 bases are TGTGCCAGCAGTTTGAGGACAGGGAACTCCTATAATTCACCCCTCCACTTT. Encoded protein: CASSLRTGNSYNSPLHF.

The chain recombines TRBV19 with TRBJ1-5; the D is unclear. CDR1 is LNHDA and CDR2 is SQIVND in the germline V gene (reference sequence). The CDR3 contains 16 residues. V was clipped by 2 bases and J by 2 bases, with 13 bases between them. CDR3 region: CASSISQEGGNQPQHF. CDR3 nucleotides: TGTGCCAGTAGTATAAGCCAAGAAGGAGGCAATCAGCCCCAGCATTTT. Complete variable domain (other parts from reference TRBV19 and TRBJ1-5): DGGITQSPKYLFRKEGQNVTLSCEQNLNHDAMYWYRQDPGQGLRLIYYSQIVNDFQKGDIAEGYSVSREKKESFPLTVTSAQKNPTAFYLCASSISQEGGNQPQHFGDGTRLSIL.

The genes are TRBV7-2 and TRBJ2-5; a possible D gene is TRBD1 (6 bases). The J call may be wrong; the DNA end is better matched by TRBJ2-7. Germline V lookup: CDR1 SGHTA, CDR2 FQGNSA. This CDR3 comprises 17 residues. In nucleotides, the CDR3 is TGTGCCAGCAGCTTAGTTGCAGGGGCCTACAATACCTACGAGCAGTACTTC. This gives the protein CASSLVAGAYNTYEQYF.

V and J are TRBV4-2 and TRBJ2-5, with a possible D match to TRBD2 (6 bases). This CDR3 comprises 15 residues. Germline V gene data show CDR1 as LGHNA and CDR2 as YNFKEQ. V gave up 3 bases and J gave up 5 bases, with 16 bases separating them. The CDR3, as DNA: TGTGCCAGCAGCCAGCTGGCGGGATCTGGGGAGACCCAGTACTTC. This gives the protein CASSQLAGSGETQYF.

V and J are TRBV5-1 and TRBJ2-1; 11 bases align to TRBD2. V dropped 3 bases and J dropped 4; count of bases not matched to a gene: 6. The CDR3 loop spans 16 amino acids. Germline CDR1 and CDR2: SGHRS and YFSETQ. This CDR3 is CASSSPRTSGYNEQFF. The CDR3 DNA is TGCGCCAGCAGCTCCCCGCGGACTAGCGGGTACAATGAGCAGTTCTTC.

The chain is built from TRBV29-1 and TRBJ2-1; TRBD1 might be the D (5 bases). Trimming shortened V by 3 bases and J by 6 bases, and 6 bases separated the two germline ends. This CDR3 has 11 amino acids. Germline V gene sequence: CDR1 SQVTM, CDR2 ANQGSEA. CDR3 region: CSVDTGNEQFF. The CDR3 coding sequence is TGCAGCGTTGATACAGGCAATGAGCAGTTCTTC.

This clone was observed once. The chain carries TRBV19 and TRBJ2-2; possibly TRBD2 for D (6 bases). Trimming left V 5 bases short and J 4 bases short, with 17 bases between. Germline V gene sequence: CDR1 LNHDA, CDR2 SQIVND (reference sequence). The CDR3 has 16 residues. In DNA form, the CDR3 reads TGTGCCAGTAGTCCCTGGGAGGCCGCCGGCACCGGGGAGCTGTTTTTT. It codes for CASSPWEAAGTGELFF.

The gene calls are TRBV27 and TRBJ2-7, with 10 bases aligning to TRBD2. J lost 3 bases, V lost 5 bases, and 7 bases had no gene match. The CDR3 sequence is 15 residues long. The germline gives CDR1 MNHEY, CDR2 SMNVEV (reference sequence). The CDR3 DNA sequence: TGTGCCAGCAGTCCAAGGACTAGCGGAAGCTACGAGCAGTACTTC. Translating gives CASSPRTSGSYEQYF.